This record covers a single T cell receptor (beta chain). The time point denotes: week 3, after first cycle of checkpoint inhibitor. The data belong to a study of blood T cell dynamics during melanoma immunotherapy. The V gene's germline CDR1 is MNHNY and CDR2 SVGAGI (reference sequence). The germline V and J ends were trimmed by 0 bases and 5 bases, with 15 bases remaining between them. The CDR3 has 16 residues. The table came from immunoSEQ multiplex PCR; TCRdb's copy has only in-frame clones and leaves some out. The table lists about 11,000 clones, about 80% of them singletons, with about a fifth in the top ten.

This receptor was obtained from a human donor with melanoma. Sequences were derived from blood, sampled from a patient treated with checkpoint blockade. The chain couples TRBV6-6 to TRBJ2-3; TRBD2 is a possible D gene (5 bases). The chain's CDR3 is CASSYSSGIVEDTQYF. The CDR3 DNA is TGTGCCAGCAGTTACTCGTCGGGGATAGTCGAAGATACGCAGTATTTT.